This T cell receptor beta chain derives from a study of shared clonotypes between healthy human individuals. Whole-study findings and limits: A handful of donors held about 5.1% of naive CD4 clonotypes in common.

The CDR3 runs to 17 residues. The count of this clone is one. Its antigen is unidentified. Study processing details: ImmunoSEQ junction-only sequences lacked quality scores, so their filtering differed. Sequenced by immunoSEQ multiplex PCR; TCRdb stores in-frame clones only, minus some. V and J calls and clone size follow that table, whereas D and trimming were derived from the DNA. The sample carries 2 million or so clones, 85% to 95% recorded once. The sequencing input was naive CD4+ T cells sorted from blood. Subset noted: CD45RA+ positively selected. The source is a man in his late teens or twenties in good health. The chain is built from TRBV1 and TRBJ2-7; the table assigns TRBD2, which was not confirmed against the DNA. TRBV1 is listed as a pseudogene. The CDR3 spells CTSSRPDRLAGGREQYF. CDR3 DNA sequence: TGCACCAGCAGCCGACCCGATAGACTAGCGGGAGGGCGGGAGCAGTACTTC.